These T cell receptor beta chains were read from a single sample in a study of somatic mutations in cytotoxic T cells in rheumatoid arthritis. Only in-frame clones appear in the TCRdb table, and some are missing; sequencing was by immunoSEQ multiplex PCR. The data contain roughly 14,000 clones, around four fifths of them singletons. The sequencing input was CD8+ T cells sorted from blood. Receptor source: an adult with rheumatoid arthritis. Each CDR3 is given with its conserved first and last residue. A D gene is named only where the DNA matches it firmly.

D gene: TRBD1; J gene: TRBJ1-2; V gene: TRBV9; CDR3 DNA: TGTGCCAGCAGCGGGACAGGGGCCTATGGCTACACCTTC; CDR3 protein: CASSGTGAYGYTF
D gene: .; J gene: TRBJ1-5; V gene: TRBV19; CDR3 DNA: TGTGCCAGTAGTATCGCGTGGACGGGGACCGGGCCCCAGCATTTT; CDR3 protein: CASSIAWTGTGPQHF
D gene: .; J gene: TRBJ2-7; V gene: TRBV2; CDR3 DNA: TGTGCCAGCAGGGTTTACGAGCAGTACTTC; CDR3 protein: CASRVYEQYF
D gene: TRBD2; J gene: TRBJ2-2; V gene: TRBV6-6; CDR3 DNA: TGTGCCAGCAGTTACAAGGCGGGGGGCGGCGGGGAGCTGTTTTTT; CDR3 protein: CASSYKAGGGGELFF
D gene: TRBD1; J gene: TRBJ1-2; V gene: TRBV6-5; CDR3 DNA: TGTGCCAGCACTACAGGGGGTCTGGGCTACACCTTC; CDR3 protein: CASTTGGLGYTF
D gene: .; J gene: TRBJ2-2; V gene: TRBV5-4; CDR3 DNA: TGTGCCAGCAGCGAGCTAGCGTTGGGGGAGCTGTTTTTT; CDR3 protein: CASSELALGELFF
D gene: TRBD1; J gene: TRBJ1-6; V gene: TRBV6-5; CDR3 DNA: TGTGCCAGCAGTTACGCACAGGGGAATTATAATTCACCCCTCCACTTT; CDR3 protein: CASSYAQGNYNSPLHF
D gene: .; J gene: TRBJ2-6; V gene: TRBV27; CDR3 DNA: TGTGCCAGCAGTTCGGCCTCTGGGGCCAACGTCCTGACTTTC; CDR3 protein: CASSSASGANVLTF
D gene: .; J gene: TRBJ2-2; V gene: TRBV9; CDR3 DNA: TGTGCCAGCAAAGGGGGACACAACACCGGGGAGCTGTTTTTT; CDR3 protein: CASKGGHNTGELFF
D gene: .; J gene: TRBJ2-7; V gene: TRBV14; CDR3 DNA: TGTGCCAGCAGTCTAAATTCCTACGAGCAGTACTTC; CDR3 protein: CASSLNSYEQYF
D gene: TRBD1; J gene: TRBJ1-2; V gene: TRBV11-2; CDR3 DNA: TGTGCCAGCAGCTCCCGGGACAGGGGGCATTATGGCTACACCTTC; CDR3 protein: CASSSRDRGHYGYTF
D gene: .; J gene: TRBJ2-6; V gene: TRBV27; CDR3 DNA: TGTGCCAGCAGTTTATTACCACCAGATGGGGGGGCCAAGCTAGGAGGGGCCAACGTCCTGACTTTC; CDR3 protein: CASSLLPPDGGAKLGGANVLTF
D gene: TRBD1; J gene: TRBJ1-2; V gene: TRBV6-5; CDR3 DNA: TGTGCCAGCACCAGTACCCAGACAGGGTGGAATGGCTACACCTTC; CDR3 protein: CASTSTQTGWNGYTF